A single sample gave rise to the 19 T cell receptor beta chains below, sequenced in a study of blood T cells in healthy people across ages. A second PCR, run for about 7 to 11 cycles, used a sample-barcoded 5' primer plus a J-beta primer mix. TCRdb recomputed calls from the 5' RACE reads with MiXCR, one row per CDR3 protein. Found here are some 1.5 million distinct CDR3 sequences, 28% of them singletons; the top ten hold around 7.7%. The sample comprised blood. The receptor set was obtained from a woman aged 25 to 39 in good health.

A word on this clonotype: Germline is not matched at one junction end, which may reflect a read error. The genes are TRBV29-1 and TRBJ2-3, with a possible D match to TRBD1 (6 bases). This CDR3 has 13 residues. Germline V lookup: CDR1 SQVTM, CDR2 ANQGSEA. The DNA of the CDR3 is TGCAGCGTTGAAATACAGGGCCACGGAACGCGGTATTTT. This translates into CSVEIQGHGTRYF.

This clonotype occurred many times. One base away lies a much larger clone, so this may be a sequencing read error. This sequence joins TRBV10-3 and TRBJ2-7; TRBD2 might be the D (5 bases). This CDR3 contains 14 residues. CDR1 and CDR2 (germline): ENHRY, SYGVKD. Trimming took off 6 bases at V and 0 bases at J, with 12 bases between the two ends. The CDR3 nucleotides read TGTGCCATCAGGGAGGCGGAAAGCTCCTACGAGCAGTACTTC. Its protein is CAIREAESSYEQYF.

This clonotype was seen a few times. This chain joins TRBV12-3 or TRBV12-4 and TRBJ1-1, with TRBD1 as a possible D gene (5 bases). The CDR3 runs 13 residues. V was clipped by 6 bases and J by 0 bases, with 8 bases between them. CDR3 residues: CASRLTVNTEAFF. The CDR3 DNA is TGTGCCAGCAGGTTGACAGTGAACACTGAAGCTTTCTTT.

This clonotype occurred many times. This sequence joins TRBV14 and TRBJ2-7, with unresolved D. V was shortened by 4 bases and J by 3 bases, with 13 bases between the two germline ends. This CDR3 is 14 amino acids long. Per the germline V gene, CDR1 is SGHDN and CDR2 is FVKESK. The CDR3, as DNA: TGTGCCAGCAGCCGCAATGGCGGCTACTACGAGCAGTACTTC. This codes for CASSRNGGYYEQYF. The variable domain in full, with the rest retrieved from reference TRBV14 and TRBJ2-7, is EAGVTQFPSHSVIEKGQTVTLRCDPISGHDNLYWYRRVMGKEIKFLLHFVKESKQDESGMPNNRFLAERTGGTYSTLKVQPAELEDSGVYFCASSRNGGYYEQYFGPGTRLTVT.

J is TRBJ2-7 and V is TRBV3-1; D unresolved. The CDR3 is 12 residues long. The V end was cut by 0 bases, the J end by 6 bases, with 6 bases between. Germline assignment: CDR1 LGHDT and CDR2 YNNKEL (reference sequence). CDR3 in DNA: TGTGCCAGCAGCCAAGACGTAACCGAGCAGTACTTC. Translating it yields CASSQDVTEQYF.

The CDR3 is CASSQDSVETQYF. The CDR3, as DNA: TGTGCCAGCAGCCAAGATTCAGTAGAGACCCAGTACTTC. The J gene is TRBJ2-5, the V gene TRBV3-1, with D unclear. V was cut by 0 bases and J by 4 bases, with 6 bases left in between. The CDR3 extends over 13 amino acids. CDR1 is LGHDT and CDR2 is YNNKEL in the germline V gene (reference sequence).

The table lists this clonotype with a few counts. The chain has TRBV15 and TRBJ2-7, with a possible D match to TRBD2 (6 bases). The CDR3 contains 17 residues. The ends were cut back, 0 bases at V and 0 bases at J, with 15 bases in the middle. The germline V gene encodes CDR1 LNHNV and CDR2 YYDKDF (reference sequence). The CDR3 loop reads CATSRDRRARGSYEQYF. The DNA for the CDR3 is TGTGCCACCAGCAGAGATCGGAGGGCGCGGGGCTCCTACGAGCAGTACTTC.

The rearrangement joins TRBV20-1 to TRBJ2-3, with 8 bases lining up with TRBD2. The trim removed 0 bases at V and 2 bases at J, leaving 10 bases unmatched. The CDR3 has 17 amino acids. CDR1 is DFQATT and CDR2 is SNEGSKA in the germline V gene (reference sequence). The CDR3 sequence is CSAREGESGGSTDTQYF. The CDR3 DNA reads TGCAGTGCTAGAGAGGGAGAAAGCGGGGGTTCCACAGATACGCAGTATTTT.

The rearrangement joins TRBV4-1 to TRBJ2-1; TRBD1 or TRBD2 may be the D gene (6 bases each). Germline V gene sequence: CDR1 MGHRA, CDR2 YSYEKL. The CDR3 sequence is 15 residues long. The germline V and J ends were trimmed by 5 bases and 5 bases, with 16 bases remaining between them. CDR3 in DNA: TGCGCCAGCAGCACCCGACGGGGGCGGGACAATGAGCAGTTCTTC. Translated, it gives CASSTRRGRDNEQFF.

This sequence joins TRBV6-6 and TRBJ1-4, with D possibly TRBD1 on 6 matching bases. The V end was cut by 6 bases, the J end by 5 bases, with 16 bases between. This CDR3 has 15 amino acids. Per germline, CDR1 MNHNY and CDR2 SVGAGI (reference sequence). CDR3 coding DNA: TGTGCCAGCAGATATTCACAGGGACGGAATGAAAAACTGTTTTTT. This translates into CASRYSQGRNEKLFF.

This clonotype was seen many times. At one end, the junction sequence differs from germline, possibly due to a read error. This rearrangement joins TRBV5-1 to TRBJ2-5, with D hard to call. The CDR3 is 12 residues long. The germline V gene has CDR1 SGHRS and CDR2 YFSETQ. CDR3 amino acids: CASSLEAETQYF. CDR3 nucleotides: TGTGCCAGCAGTTTAGAGGCGGAGACCCAGTACTTC.

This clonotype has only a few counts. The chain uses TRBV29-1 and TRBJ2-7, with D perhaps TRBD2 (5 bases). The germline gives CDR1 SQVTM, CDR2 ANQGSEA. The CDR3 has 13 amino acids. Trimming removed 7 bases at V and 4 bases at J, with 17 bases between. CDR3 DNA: TGCAGCGATACAACTAGTCCGGGGTACGAGCAGTACTTC. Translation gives CSDTTSPGYEQYF.

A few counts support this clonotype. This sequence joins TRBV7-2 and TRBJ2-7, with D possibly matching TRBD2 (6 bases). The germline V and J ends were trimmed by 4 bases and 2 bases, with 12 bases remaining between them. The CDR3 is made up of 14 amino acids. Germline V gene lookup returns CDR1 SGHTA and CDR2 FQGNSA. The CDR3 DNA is TGTGCCAGCAGCTCGTGGCGGGGAACCTACGAGCAGTACTTC. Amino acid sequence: CASSSWRGTYEQYF.

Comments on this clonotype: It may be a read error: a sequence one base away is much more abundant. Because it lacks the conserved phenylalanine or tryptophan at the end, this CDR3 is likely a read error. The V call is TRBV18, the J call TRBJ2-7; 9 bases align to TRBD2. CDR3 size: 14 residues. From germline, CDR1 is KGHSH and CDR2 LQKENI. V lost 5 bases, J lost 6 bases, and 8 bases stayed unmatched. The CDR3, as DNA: TGTGCCAGCTCAGTTACAGCTAGCGGGACCGAGCAGTACTGC. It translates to CASSVTASGTEQYC.

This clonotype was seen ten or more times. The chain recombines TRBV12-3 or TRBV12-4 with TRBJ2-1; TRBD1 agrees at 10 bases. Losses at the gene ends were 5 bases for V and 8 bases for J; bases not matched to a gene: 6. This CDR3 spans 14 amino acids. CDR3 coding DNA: TGTGCCAGCAGTGAGACAGGGGGCAGGGATGAGCAGTTCTTC. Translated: CASSETGGRDEQFF.

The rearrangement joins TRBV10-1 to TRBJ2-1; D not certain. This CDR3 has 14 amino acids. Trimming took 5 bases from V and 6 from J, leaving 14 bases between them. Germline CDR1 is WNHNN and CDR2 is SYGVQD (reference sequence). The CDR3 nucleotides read TGCGCCAGCAGTAAGGACCTCAACCTCAATGAGCAGTTCTTC. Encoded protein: CASSKDLNLNEQFF.

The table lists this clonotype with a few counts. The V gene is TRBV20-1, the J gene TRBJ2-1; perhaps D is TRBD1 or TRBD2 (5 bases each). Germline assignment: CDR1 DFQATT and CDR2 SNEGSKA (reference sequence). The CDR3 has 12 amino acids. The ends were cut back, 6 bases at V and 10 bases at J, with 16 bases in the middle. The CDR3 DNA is TGCAGTGCCCGAAGTGGGGGTTTGGAGCAGTTCTTC. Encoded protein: CSARSGGLEQFF.

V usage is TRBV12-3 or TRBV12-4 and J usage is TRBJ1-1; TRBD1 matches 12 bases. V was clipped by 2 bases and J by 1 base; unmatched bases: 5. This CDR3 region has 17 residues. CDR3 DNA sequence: TGTGCCAGCAGTTTACGGGTGGGACAGGGGGCGAACACTGAAGCTTTCTTT. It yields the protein CASSLRVGQGANTEAFF.

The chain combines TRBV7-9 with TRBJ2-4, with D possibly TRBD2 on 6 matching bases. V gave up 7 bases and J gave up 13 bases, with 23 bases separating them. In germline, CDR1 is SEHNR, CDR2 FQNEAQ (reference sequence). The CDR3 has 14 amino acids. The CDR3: CASTAPGREVEQYF. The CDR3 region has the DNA TGTGCCAGCACCGCTCCCGGCAGGGAGGTGGAGCAGTACTTC.